The 9 T cell receptor beta chains presented below share a single source sample, sequenced in a study of blood T cell repertoires in COVID-19. Sequenced by immunoSEQ multiplex PCR; TCRdb stores in-frame clones only, minus some. This sample has around 300,000 clones; 90% occur once, and the top ten carry approximately 6%. The source material was peripheral blood. These receptors were taken from a woman between 45 and 65 years old with COVID-19, enrolled during active disease.

CDR3 sequence (DNA): TGTGCCAGCAGTTTATCGGGGAGAGGAGCTTTCTTT. The encoded protein is CASSLSGRGAFF. This sequence joins TRBV28 and TRBJ1-1; D uncertain. Germline V gene lookup returns CDR1 MDHEN and CDR2 SYDVKM. The CDR3 spans 12 residues. Trimming took off 1 base at V and 10 bases at J, with 10 bases between the two ends.

The rearrangement joins TRBV7-9 to TRBJ2-2; D is undetermined. Germline V CDR1 and CDR2: SEHNR, FQNEAQ (reference sequence). The CDR3 has 13 amino acids. V was trimmed by 5 bases and J by 4 bases, leaving 8 bases between them. For the CDR3, the DNA is TGTGCCAGCAGCCCCAGACTCACCGGGGAGCTGTTTTTT. Its protein is CASSPRLTGELFF.

V and J are TRBV2 and TRBJ2-3; 16 bases align to TRBD2. Germline lookup yields CDR1 SNHLY and CDR2 FYNNEI. CDR3 size: 15 residues. V gave up 11 bases and J gave up 1 base; unmatched junction bases: 3. CDR3 loop: CAGTSGRGGTDTQYF. The CDR3 DNA reads TGTGCCGGGACTAGCGGGAGGGGGGGCACAGATACGCAGTATTTT.

This clone appeared a single time. V usage is TRBV19 and J usage is TRBJ1-1, with TRBD1 as a possible D gene (6 bases). V was cut by 3 bases and J by 0 bases, with 8 bases left in between. Germline-derived CDR1 and CDR2 are LNHDA and SQIVND (reference sequence). The CDR3 contains 14 residues. CDR3 bases: TGTGCCAGTAGTATCGACAGGATGAACACTGAAGCTTTCTTT. Translated, it gives CASSIDRMNTEAFF.

J is TRBJ2-1 and V is TRBV5-5; TRBD1 aligns across 9 bases. J lost 7 bases, V lost 0 bases, and 5 bases had no gene match. Germline loops: CDR1 SGHKS, CDR2 YYEKEE (reference sequence). The CDR3 is 15 amino acids. This CDR3 is CASSLEGQGLNEQFF. Written as DNA, the CDR3 is TGTGCCAGCAGCTTGGAGGGACAGGGATTAAATGAGCAGTTCTTC.

The V call is TRBV21-1, the J call TRBJ2-2; the table names TRBD2, a call not compared with the DNA. TRBV21-1 is given as a pseudogene. The CDR3 covers 15 residues. The CDR3 here is CASSLLAGNTGELFF. DNA for the CDR3: TGTGCCAGCAGCTTACTAGCGGGTAACACCGGGGAGCTGTTTTTT.

The rearrangement links TRBV6-5 to TRBJ1-5; no clear D gene. V dropped 2 bases and J dropped 1 base, with 9 bases sitting between them. Germline CDR1 and CDR2: MNHEY and SVGAGI. The CDR3 has 15 residues. Here the CDR3 reads CASSYRPGSNQPQHF. CDR3 DNA: TGTGCCAGCAGTTACCGACCGGGAAGCAATCAGCCCCAGCATTTT.

The gene calls are TRBV12-5 and TRBJ2-5; 7 positions agree with TRBD1. Germline loops: CDR1 LGHNT, CDR2 FRNRAP. V dropped 7 bases and J dropped 2; count of bases not matched to a gene: 13. This CDR3 is 16 amino acids long. The CDR3 protein is CASAQGGQWTQETQYF. DNA for the CDR3: TGTGCTAGTGCCCAAGGGGGACAGTGGACTCAAGAGACCCAGTACTTC.

The gene calls are TRBV11-2 and TRBJ1-3, with 7 bases that match TRBD1. CDR1 SGHAT and CDR2 FQNNGV come from the germline V gene. The V and J ends lost 2 bases and 0 bases, in that order; junction bases with no gene match: 10. This CDR3 is 18 amino acids long. The DNA of the CDR3 is TGTGCCAGCAGCTTAACTCGGACAGGCAGCAACTCTGGAAACACCATATATTTT. Amino acid sequence: CASSLTRTGSNSGNTIYF.